This paragraph reports one T cell receptor beta chain. Its antigen is not yet known. No base qualities exist here, and no much larger clone lies one base off it. Library creation used PCR. At the Johns Hopkins FTIC core, DNA from the cultured CD4+ T cells underwent TCR sequencing with the Oncomine TCR Beta short-read assay. The QIAamp micro DNA kit was used to extract genomic DNA from the cultured CD4+ T cells. Oncomine TCR Beta libraries from cultured CD4+ T cells were pooled using unique dual indexes and sequenced on an Illumina iSeq 100. The authors processed their data as follows. Non-productive sequences were removed, and CDR3s not starting with C, not ending with F or W, or shorter than 7 amino acids were discarded. Antigen-specific clonotypes were identified using the MANAFEST web application through comparison of peptide-stimulated wells with reference and other culture wells. Positive clones required FDR below 0.05, an odds ratio above 5, and productive frequency above 0.1% in at least two of three replicate wells. A clonotype counted as cross-reactive if it showed significant expansion both in the SARS-CoV-2 spike wells and in at least one common cold coronavirus spike condition. CDR3 homology was assessed with Levenshtein distances (stringdist) and unrooted phylogenetic trees (ape) in R version 3.6.1. Starting from the raw public reads, TCRdb applied fastp trimming at Q25, assembled clones with MiXCR and retained in-frame beta chains. Each entry merges the rows of one CDR3 protein and shows their most common DNA and genes. These V and J calls originate from TCRdb's pipeline instead of the authors' own analysis. The sample includes 8,500 to 10,000 distinct CDR3 sequences, with under 50% observed a single time. The top ten clones comprise 10% to 15% of the sample.

This sample was taken from a study of vaccination and CD4 T cells after COVID-19 (dated by TCRdb to the early 2020s). Turning to the overall study: SARS-CoV-2 positivity had been established in the convalescent patients by nasal swab PCR, and mild disease was recorded in several of these patients and severe disease in one. In approximately eleven COVID-19 convalescent patients and 4 infection-naive healthy vaccine recipients, the spike-specific CD4+ TCR repertoire before mRNA vaccination was compared with the repertoire after mRNA vaccination. Post-COVID blood samples from convalescent patients were collected a median of roughly 100 days after diagnosis, with a range of 35 to 161 days. The time from the second vaccine dose to post-vaccine blood sampling had a median of around 72 days and ranged from roughly 13 to 241 days. In the convalescent cohort there were six males and four females, among whom were two Hispanic individuals, seven Caucasians, two Asians and one multiracial person. In control cultures, a CEFX viral epitope pool was used as positive control, an HIV-1 Nef peptide pool was used as negative control, or no peptide was added. Culture stimuli were overlapping spike peptide pools from SARS-CoV-2 and from the common cold coronaviruses HCoV-NL63, HCoV-OC43 and HCoV-229E. Participants received two doses of either the Pfizer-BioNTech BNT162b2 vaccine (n=8) or the Moderna mRNA-1273 vaccine (n=2). What the study reported, not specific to this receptor: The number of convalescent patients in the study was relatively small, and the study did not examine early timepoints following natural infection. Of the vaccine-specific clones found in convalescent patients, nearly all (304 of 307) were mono-reactive for SARS-CoV-2 spike instead of being cross-reactive with common cold coronaviruses. An increase in the median number of SARS-CoV-2-reactive clonotypes from some 20 after infection to roughly 39 after vaccination was observed, but the change was not found to be significant. In convalescent patients, a median 86.3% of post-vaccine SARS-CoV-2-reactive clones were detected only after vaccination, suggesting vaccine-specific priming.

In light of the paper, this sample's treatment or condition label describes: roughly ten-day PBMC culture with coronavirus spike peptide pools or control peptides (ViraFEST assay). The ViraFEST assay, used in the study, expanded antigen-specific T cells with peptide pools and then identified the expanded clonotypes through TCR sequencing. Positive SARS-CoV-2 PCR tests in the convalescent patients dated from March to December 2020, before Alpha, Beta and Delta variants emerged in the United States. Each well held 1.5 million to 2.5 million PBMCs cultured with 9 to 10 ug/ml peptide pools in IMDM containing 5% human AB serum and 9 to 10 IU/ml IL-2. Half of the culture medium was replaced with fresh IL-2-containing medium on days 3 and 7. After around 11 days of culture, CD4+ T cells were isolated by negative selection using the EasySep CD4+ T cell isolation kit. Ficoll-Paque Plus gradient centrifugation was used to isolate PBMCs from whole blood, and the isolated PBMCs were then either used fresh or cryopreserved at -140C. Each culture condition was generally run in triplicate wells.

Spanning cysteine to phenylalanine, the CDR3 consists of 15 amino acids. Here the CDR3 DNA is all that survives: 45 bases in frame from base 1. V and J are truncated by 5 bases and 3 bases respectively, leaving an intervening sequence of 14 bases. The CDR1 and CDR2 encoded by the germline V gene (reference sequence) are LNHDA and SQIVND. This receptor was identified in a human donor who had recovered from COVID-19. Here the chain combines TRBV19 and TRBJ1-5, and the D gene may be TRBD1, 6 bases matching. The source material was CD4+ T cells from blood, cultured in vitro. The DNA sequence follows: TGTGCCAGTAGTCAGTCAGGGGTGAACAATCAGCCCCAGCATTTT. It translates as CASSQSGVNNQPQHF.